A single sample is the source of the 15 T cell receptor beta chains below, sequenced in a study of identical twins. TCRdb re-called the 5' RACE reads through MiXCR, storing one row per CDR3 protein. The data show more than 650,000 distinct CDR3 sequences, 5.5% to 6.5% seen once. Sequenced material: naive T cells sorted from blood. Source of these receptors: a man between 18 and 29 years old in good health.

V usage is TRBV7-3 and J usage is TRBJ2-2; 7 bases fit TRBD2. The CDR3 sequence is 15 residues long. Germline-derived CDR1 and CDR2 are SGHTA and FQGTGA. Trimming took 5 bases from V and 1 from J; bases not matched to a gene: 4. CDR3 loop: CASSPKRGNTGELFF. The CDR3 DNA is TGTGCCAGCAGCCCAAAGCGGGGGAACACCGGGGAGCTGTTTTTT.

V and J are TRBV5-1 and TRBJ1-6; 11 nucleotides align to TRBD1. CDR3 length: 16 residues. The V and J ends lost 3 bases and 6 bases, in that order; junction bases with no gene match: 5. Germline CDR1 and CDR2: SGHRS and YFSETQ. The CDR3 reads CASSSGQGASNSPLHF. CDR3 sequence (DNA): TGCGCCAGCAGCTCCGGACAGGGGGCTTCTAATTCACCCCTCCACTTT.

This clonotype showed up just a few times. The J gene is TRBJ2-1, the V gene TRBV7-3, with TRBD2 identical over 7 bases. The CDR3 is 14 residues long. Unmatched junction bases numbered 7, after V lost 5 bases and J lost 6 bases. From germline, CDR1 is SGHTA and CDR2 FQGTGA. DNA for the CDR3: TGTGCCAGCAGCGCGGGACTATCGAGCAATGAGCAGTTCTTC. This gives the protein CASSAGLSSNEQFF.

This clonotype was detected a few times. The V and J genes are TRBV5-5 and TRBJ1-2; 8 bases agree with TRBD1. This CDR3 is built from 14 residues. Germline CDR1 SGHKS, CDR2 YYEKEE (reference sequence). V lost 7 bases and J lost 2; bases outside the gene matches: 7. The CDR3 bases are TGTGCCAGCTCGATATGGACAGGGAACTATGGCTACACCTTC. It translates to CASSIWTGNYGYTF.

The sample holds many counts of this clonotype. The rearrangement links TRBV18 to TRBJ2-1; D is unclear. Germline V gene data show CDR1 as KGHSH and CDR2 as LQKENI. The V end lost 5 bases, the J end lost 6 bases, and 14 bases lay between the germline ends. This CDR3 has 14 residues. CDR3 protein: CASSGAVMVNEQFF. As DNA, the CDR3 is TGTGCCAGCTCAGGAGCCGTGATGGTCAATGAGCAGTTCTTC.

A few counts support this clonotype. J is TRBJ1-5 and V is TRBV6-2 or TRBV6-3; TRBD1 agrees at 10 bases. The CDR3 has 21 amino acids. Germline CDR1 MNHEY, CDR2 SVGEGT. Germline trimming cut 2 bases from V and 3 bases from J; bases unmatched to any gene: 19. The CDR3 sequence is CASSYLGLSGTGVIINQPQHF. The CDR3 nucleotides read TGTGCCAGCAGTTACCTCGGACTCTCCGGGACAGGGGTGATTATCAATCAGCCCCAGCATTTT.

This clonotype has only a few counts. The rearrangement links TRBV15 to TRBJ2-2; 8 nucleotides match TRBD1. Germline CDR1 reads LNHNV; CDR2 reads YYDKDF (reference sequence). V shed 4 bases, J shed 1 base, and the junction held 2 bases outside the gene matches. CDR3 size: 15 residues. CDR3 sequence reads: CATSTDRGNTGELFF. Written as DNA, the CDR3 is TGTGCCACCAGCACCGACAGGGGGAACACCGGGGAGCTGTTTTTT.

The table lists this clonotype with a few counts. For the CDR3, the DNA is TGTGCCAGCAGCAAGCTAGCGGGAACCGGGGAGCTGTTTTTT. This sequence encodes CASSKLAGTGELFF. V and J are TRBV21-1 and TRBJ2-2; the table names TRBD2, a call not compared with the DNA. TRBV21-1 is assigned pseudogene status. The CDR3 sequence is 14 residues long.

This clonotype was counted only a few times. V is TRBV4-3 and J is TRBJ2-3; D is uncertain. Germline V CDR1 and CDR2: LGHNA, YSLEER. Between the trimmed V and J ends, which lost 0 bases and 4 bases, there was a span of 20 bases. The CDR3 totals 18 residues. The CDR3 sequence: CASSQDPINPINADTQYF. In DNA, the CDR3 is TGCGCCAGCAGCCAAGACCCTATTAATCCCATCAACGCAGATACGCAGTATTTT.

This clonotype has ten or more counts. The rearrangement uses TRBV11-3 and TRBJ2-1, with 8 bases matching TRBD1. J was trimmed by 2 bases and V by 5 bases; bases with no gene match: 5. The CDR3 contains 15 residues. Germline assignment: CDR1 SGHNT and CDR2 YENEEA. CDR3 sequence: CASSPDRGAYNEQFF. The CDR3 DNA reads TGTGCCAGCAGCCCCGACAGGGGCGCCTACAATGAGCAGTTCTTC. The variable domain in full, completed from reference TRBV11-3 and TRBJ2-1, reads EAGVVQSPRYKIIEKKQPVAFWCNPISGHNTLYWYLQNLGQGPELLIRYENEEAVDDSQLPKDRFSAERLKGVDSTLKIQPAELGDSAVYLCASSPDRGAYNEQFFGPGTRLTVL.

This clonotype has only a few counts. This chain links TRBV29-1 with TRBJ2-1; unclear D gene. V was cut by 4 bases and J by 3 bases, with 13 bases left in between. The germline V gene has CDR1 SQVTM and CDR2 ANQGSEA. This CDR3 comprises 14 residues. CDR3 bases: TGCAGCGTTGCGGGCCGCGGAGTCTACAATGAGCAGTTCTTC. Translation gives CSVAGRGVYNEQFF.

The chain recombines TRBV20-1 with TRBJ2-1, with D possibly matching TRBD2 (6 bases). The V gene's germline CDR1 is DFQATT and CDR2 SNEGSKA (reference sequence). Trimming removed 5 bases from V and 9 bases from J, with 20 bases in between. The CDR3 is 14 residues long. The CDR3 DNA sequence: TGCAGTGCTCCGGGGGACGGCACGTCCGGTGAGCAGTTCTTC. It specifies CSAPGDGTSGEQFF.

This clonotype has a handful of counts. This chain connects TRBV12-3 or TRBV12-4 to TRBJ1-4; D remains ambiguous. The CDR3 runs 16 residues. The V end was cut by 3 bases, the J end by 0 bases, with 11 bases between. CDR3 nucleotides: TGTGCCAGCAGTTTTGACTTAGCCGCAACTAATGAAAAACTGTTTTTT. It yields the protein CASSFDLAATNEKLFF.

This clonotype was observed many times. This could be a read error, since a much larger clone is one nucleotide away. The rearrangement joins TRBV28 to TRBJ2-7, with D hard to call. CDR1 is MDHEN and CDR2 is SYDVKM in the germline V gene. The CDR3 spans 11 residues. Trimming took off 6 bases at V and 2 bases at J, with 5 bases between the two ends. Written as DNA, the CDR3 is TGTGCCAGCAGCTTCACCTACGAGCAGTACTTC. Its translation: CASSFTYEQYF.

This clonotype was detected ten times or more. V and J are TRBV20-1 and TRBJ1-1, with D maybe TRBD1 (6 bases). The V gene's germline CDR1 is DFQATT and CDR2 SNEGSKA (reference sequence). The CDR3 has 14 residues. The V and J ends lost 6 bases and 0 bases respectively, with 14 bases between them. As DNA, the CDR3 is TGCAGTGCGGTACCGGGACACCTGAACACTGAAGCTTTCTTT. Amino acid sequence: CSAVPGHLNTEAFF.